Listed below are T cell receptor beta chains from one sample, sequenced in a study of T cells in localized non-small cell lung cancer. The method was immunoSEQ multiplex PCR; TCRdb's version includes in-frame clones alone and lacks a portion of them. The data show fewer than 45,000 clones, about 86% seen once. Here the sequenced sample was peripheral blood, taken before any cancer treatment. The receptor source for this set is a woman between 18 and 49 years old with stage III lung adenocarcinoma. CDR3s include the opening cysteine and the closing phenylalanine or tryptophan.

J	length	V	CDR3
TRBJ2-5	14	TRBV6-1	CASSFTSSEETQYF
TRBJ1-5	14	TRBV19	CASKEARDGQPQHF
TRBJ2-5	11	TRBV2	CASSAGDPQYF
TRBJ1-2	14	TRBV27	CATMSEHKGYGYTF
TRBJ1-5	19	TRBV7-9	CASSKEPGQGDFGNQPQHF
TRBJ2-3	19	TRBV5-6	CASSLVIAGGLGSTDTQYF
TRBJ1-1	14	TRBV6-5	CASSSPGVNTEAFF
TRBJ2-1	17	TRBV4-1	CASSQAFAGNSYNEQFF
TRBJ1-2	15	TRBV6-1	CASSGGGGAGYGYTF
TRBJ1-1	12	TRBV11-2	CASSSGDNEAFF
TRBJ2-5	16	TRBV5-1	CASSPLGPGAFRTQYF
TRBJ2-1	15	TRBV5-4	CASSTDRGDYNEQFF
TRBJ1-1	14	TRBV7-9	CASGRQGRGTEAFF
TRBJ2-7	14	TRBV21-1	CASSKGGATYEQYF
TRBJ2-7	14	TRBV9	CASSVDLWSYEQYF
TRBJ1-1	12	TRBV29-1	CSVRVGSTEAFF
TRBJ1-4	14	TRBV19	CASSIREGREKLFF
TRBJ1-2	15	TRBV5-1	CASSLGPITGSGYTF
TRBJ1-2	15	TRBV19	CASSIGYEGGAGYTF
TRBJ1-2	14	TRBV15	CATSVGQNLVPPYF
TRBJ2-1	13	TRBV5-1	CASSSHQGNEQFF
TRBJ2-5	12	TRBV11-2	CASSLNQETQYF
TRBJ1-1	13	TRBV6-5	CASSLEGTGQAFF
TRBJ2-2	14	TRBV11-1	CASSLGQYAGELFF
TRBJ1-1	13	TRBV4-1	CASSQTDSLGAFF
TRBJ2-7	15	TRBV5-5	CASSLASPLRWEQYF
TRBJ1-5	14	TRBV9	CASSVGGPNQPQHF
TRBJ1-5	15	TRBV6-1	CASSRGTDSNQPQHF
TRBJ2-7	15	TRBV9	CASSVGAGTGVEQYF
TRBJ2-3	12	TRBV4-2	CASSQDTDTQYF
TRBJ2-7	14	TRBV5-8	CASRVRGFSYEQYF
TRBJ2-1	15	TRBV5-1	CASREQGGYYNEQFF
TRBJ2-3	17	TRBV19	CASSIRLTAGSTDTQYF
TRBJ1-1	15	TRBV6-1	CASSEGAAGNTEAFF
TRBJ1-5	15	TRBV28	CASTGGDLGGQPQHF
TRBJ1-1	13	TRBV4-1	CASSRTENTEAFF
TRBJ1-1	13	TRBV27	CASSSRGGTEAFF
TRBJ2-2	18	TRBV18	CASSPPSAGALNTGELFF
TRBJ2-6	17	TRBV4-2	CASSQWTGGSGANVLTF
TRBJ1-3	13	TRBV6-5	CASSPLFGNTIYF
TRBJ1-3	15	TRBV15	CATSPRTVSGNTIYF
TRBJ1-3	15	TRBV2	CASSEAEGTGNTIYF
TRBJ2-3	13	TRBV7-2	CASSLASTDTQYF
TRBJ1-1	10	TRBV19	CASKEQRAFF
TRBJ2-7	11	TRBV11-1	CASSFGGEQYF
TRBJ2-5	13	TRBV9	CASSVGSLETQYF
TRBJ1-2	13	TRBV29-1	CSVVTGNNYGYTF
TRBJ1-1	13	TRBV5-5	CASSLVSGTEAFF
TRBJ1-2	15	TRBV15	CATSTTGDYRYGYTF
TRBJ1-3	14	TRBV7-2	CASSLGSGVGTIYF
TRBJ2-7	14	TRBV5-4	CASSFSGASYEQYF
TRBJ1-4	14	TRBV5-4	CASSLESTNEKLFF
TRBJ1-1	14	TRBV6-5	CASSYGGVSTEAFF
TRBJ1-4	14	TRBV2	CASLLRGTNEKLFF
TRBJ2-2	13	TRBV6-1	CASRNSGTGELFF
TRBJ2-5	13	TRBV28	CASSPSGGETQYF
TRBJ2-5	11	TRBV12-5	CASGPLGTQYF
TRBJ1-2	15	TRBV13	CASSSQGVVPYGYTF
TRBJ2-1	14	TRBV6-6	CASSRDRDYNEQFF
TRBJ2-1	13	TRBV19	CASSRLAGNEQFF